These 9 T cell receptor beta chains originate from one sample sequenced in a study of blood T cell repertoires in COVID-19. TCRdb's copy holds only in-frame clones and misses some; the assay was immunoSEQ multiplex PCR. The sample includes a few hundred thousand clones, around 91% of them seen just once. Sequencing was performed on PBMCs or T cells enriched from blood (not recorded which). These receptors came from a woman aged 35 to 49 who had recovered from COVID-19.

This rearrangement joins TRBV19 to TRBJ2-5; 9 bases fit TRBD1. V dropped 4 bases and J dropped 2; count of bases not matched to a gene: 8. The germline V gene encodes CDR1 LNHDA and CDR2 SQIVND (reference sequence). The CDR3 covers 16 residues. CDR3 residues: CASSTGTGTLQETQYF. The CDR3 DNA follows: TGTGCCAGTAGTACCGGGACAGGGACATTGCAAGAGACCCAGTACTTC.

The rearrangement links TRBV10-3 to TRBJ2-2; 9 bases map to TRBD2. CDR1 and CDR2 (germline): ENHRY, SYGVKD. The CDR3 is made up of 14 amino acids. V shed 8 bases, J shed 0 bases, and the junction held 1 base outside the gene matches. The CDR3 protein is CAIASGANTGELFF. The CDR3 nucleotides read TGTGCCATCGCTAGCGGGGCGAACACCGGGGAGCTGTTTTTT.

As regards this clone: The same CDR3 arises from other DNA sequences in this sample as well. The chain is built from TRBV19 and TRBJ1-1; 7 bases fit TRBD1. V lost 1 base and J lost 2; bases outside the gene matches: 1. This CDR3 region has 14 residues. The germline V gene encodes CDR1 LNHDA and CDR2 SQIVND (reference sequence). This CDR3 is CASSIGTGNTEAFF. The CDR3 bases are TGTGCCAGTAGTATAGGGACAGGAAACACTGAAGCTTTCTTT.

The genes are TRBV28 and TRBJ1-5; unclear D gene. The CDR3 consists of 12 residues. Germline V CDR1 and CDR2: MDHEN, SYDVKM. Trimming left V 6 bases short and J 6 bases short, with 9 bases between. CDR3 in DNA: TGTGCCAGCAGACCGACTGTTCAGCCCCAGCATTTT. Amino acid sequence: CASRPTVQPQHF.

The chain joins TRBV5-1 to TRBJ2-7, with 9 bases lining up with TRBD2. The V and J ends lost 4 bases and 1 base, in that order; junction bases with no gene match: 3. This CDR3 is 14 amino acids long. Germline CDR1 is SGHRS and CDR2 is YFSETQ. The CDR3 region has the DNA TGCGCCAGCAGCCCGGGACTAGCATCCTACGAGCAGTACTTC. Its translation: CASSPGLASYEQYF.

With regard to this clone: The same CDR3 arises from other DNA sequences in this sample as well. The V call is TRBV19, the J call TRBJ2-5; 14 nucleotides line up with TRBD2. Trimming at V came to 3 bases and at J to 2 bases, leaving 2 bases not matched to a gene. In germline, CDR1 is LNHDA, CDR2 SQIVND (reference sequence). CDR3 length: 16 residues. CDR3 coding DNA: TGTGCCAGTAGTATTGGACTAGCGGGAGGACAAGAGACCCAGTACTTC. Amino acid sequence: CASSIGLAGGQETQYF.

The chain couples TRBV3-1 (or the pseudogene TRBV3-2) to TRBJ1-1; 9 bases agree with TRBD1. V lost 0 bases, J lost 0 bases, and 11 bases stayed unmatched. Germline CDR1 reads LGHDT; CDR2 reads YNNKEL (reference sequence). The CDR3 extends over 19 amino acids. CDR3 residues: CASSQEGQGKSVMNTEAFF. The CDR3 coding sequence is TGTGCCAGCAGCCAAGAGGGACAGGGAAAATCCGTTATGAACACTGAAGCTTTCTTT.

The genes are TRBV28 and TRBJ2-1, with D possibly TRBD1 on 5 matching bases. Germline CDR1 MDHEN, CDR2 SYDVKM. The CDR3 extends over 15 amino acids. Deletions cut 7 bases from V and 7 bases from J, with 20 bases between. The CDR3 protein is CASTIDSRKSNEQFF. CDR3 DNA sequence: TGTGCCAGCACCATAGACAGTCGAAAGAGTAATGAGCAGTTCTTC.

The chain carries TRBV19 and TRBJ1-4; D possibly corresponds to TRBD1 (5 bases). This CDR3 is 16 amino acids long. The V gene's germline CDR1 is LNHDA and CDR2 SQIVND (reference sequence). Trimming stripped 1 base from V and 8 bases from J, with 17 bases between. Written as DNA, the CDR3 is TGTGCCAGTAGTATAGGTTCAGGCAGGGTTTACGAAAAACTGTTTTTT. It encodes CASSIGSGRVYEKLFF.